The 6 T cell receptor beta chains given below trace back to one sample, sequenced in a study of T-cell reconstitution after alpha-beta-depleted transplantation in children. Preparing the TCRbeta library involved the use of unique molecular identifiers. MiXCR, run by TCRdb on the PCR reads, gives a single entry per CDR3 protein. The repertoire includes around 960,000 distinct CDR3 sequences, roughly 31% of them detected once, and 25% to 35% sits in the top ten. Here the sequenced sample was PBMCs, mostly from graft donor cells, taken 360 days after TCRalphabeta/CD19-depleted stem cell transplant. Receptors originate from a boy under two years old who had a stem cell transplant for SCID, so the T cells may come from the graft donor.

The J gene is TRBJ2-3, the V gene TRBV12-3 or TRBV12-4; no clear D gene. The CDR3 totals 15 residues. The V end lost 0 bases, the J end lost 4 bases, and 11 bases lay between the germline ends. The chain's CDR3 is CASSLANVRADTQYF. CDR3 in DNA: TGTGCCAGCAGTTTAGCTAATGTCCGGGCAGATACGCAGTATTTT.

This clonotype was picked up a small number of times. The V and J genes are TRBV29-1 and TRBJ2-3; no reliable D call. The CDR3 length is 12 residues. Trimming removed 1 base from V and 4 bases from J, with 6 bases in between. Germline values: CDR1 SQVTM, CDR2 ANQGSEA. CDR3 region: CSVEVPPDTQYF. The DNA for the CDR3 is TGCAGCGTTGAAGTCCCCCCAGATACGCAGTATTTT.

The chain carries TRBV27 and TRBJ1-2, with TRBD1 matching over 9 bases. V was clipped by 1 base and J by 5 bases; unmatched bases: 2. Germline CDR1 MNHEY, CDR2 SMNVEV (reference sequence). CDR3 size: 14 residues. Here the CDR3 DNA reads TGTGCCAGCAGTTTATTAGGACAGGGGTATGGCTACACCTTC. As protein: CASSLLGQGYGYTF.

This chain uses TRBV20-1 with TRBJ2-3, with D maybe TRBD2 (5 bases). The V end lost 6 bases, the J end lost 8 bases, and 21 bases lay between the germline ends. This CDR3 has 14 residues. Germline CDR1 DFQATT, CDR2 SNEGSKA (reference sequence). The CDR3 here is CSASRTSRTGTQYF. For the CDR3, the DNA is TGCAGTGCCAGCCGGACCTCCCGGACTGGTACGCAGTATTTT.

The rearrangement links TRBV12-3 or TRBV12-4 to TRBJ2-1; no clear D. CDR3 length: 14 residues. Trimming took 0 bases from V and 8 from J, leaving 11 bases between them. CDR3 nucleotides: TGTGCCAGCAGTTTAGCGCTCGGTCAGGATGAGCAGTTCTTC. Protein sequence: CASSLALGQDEQFF.

This clonotype was seen many times. This rearrangement joins TRBV7-3 to TRBJ1-1; unclear D gene. The germline gives CDR1 SGHTA, CDR2 FQGTGA. Trimming cost V 6 bases and J 1 base, with 12 bases left between them. The CDR3 is made up of 14 amino acids. The CDR3 bases are TGTGCCAGCAGTTCCGGGGTGGGGAACACTGAAGCTTTCTTT. Its translation: CASSSGVGNTEAFF.